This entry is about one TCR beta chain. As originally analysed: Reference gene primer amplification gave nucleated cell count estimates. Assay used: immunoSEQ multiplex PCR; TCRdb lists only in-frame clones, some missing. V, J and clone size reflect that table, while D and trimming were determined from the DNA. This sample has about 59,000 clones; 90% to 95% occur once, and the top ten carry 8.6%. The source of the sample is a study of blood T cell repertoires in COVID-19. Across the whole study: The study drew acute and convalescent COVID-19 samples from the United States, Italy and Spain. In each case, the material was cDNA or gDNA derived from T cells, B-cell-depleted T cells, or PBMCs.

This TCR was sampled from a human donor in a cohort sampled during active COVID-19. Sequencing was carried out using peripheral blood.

The DNA of the CDR3 is TGTGCCAGCAGCGTACTCCAGCGGGGGGGCACAGATACGCAGTATTTT. Translation gives CASSVLQRGGTDTQYF. This chain joins TRBV9 and TRBJ2-3, with 9 bases fitting TRBD2. This CDR3 spans 16 amino acids. The V gene's germline CDR1 is SGDLS and CDR2 YYNGEE. V lost 1 base, J lost 1 base, and 4 bases stayed unmatched.